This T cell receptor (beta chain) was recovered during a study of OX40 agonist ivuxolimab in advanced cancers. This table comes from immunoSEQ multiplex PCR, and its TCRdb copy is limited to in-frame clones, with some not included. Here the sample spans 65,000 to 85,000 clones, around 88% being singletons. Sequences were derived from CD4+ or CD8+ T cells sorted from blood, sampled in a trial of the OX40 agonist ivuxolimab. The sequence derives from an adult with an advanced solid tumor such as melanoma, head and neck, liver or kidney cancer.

CDR3 sequence reads: CASRDNGRSEAFF. In DNA, the CDR3 is TGCGCCAGCAGGGACAATGGTCGATCTGAAGCTTTCTTT. J is TRBJ1-1 and V is TRBV5-1; D is perhaps TRBD1 (5 bases). V was shortened by 5 bases and J by 6 bases, with 14 bases between the two germline ends. In germline, CDR1 is SGHRS, CDR2 YFSETQ. There are 13 residues in the CDR3.